This T cell receptor beta chain was sequenced in a study of PD-1 blockade in classical Hodgkin lymphoma. Patients all relapsed after autologous stem cell transplantation, and there was variation in brentuximab vedotin exposure. Germline assignment: CDR1 MDHEN and CDR2 SYDVKM. Between the trimmed V and J ends, which lost 7 bases and 8 bases, there was a span of 25 bases. The CDR3 totals 16 residues. Study findings and constraints: The baseline diversity of complete responders showed similarity to that of newly diagnosed patients.

On this clone itself: Antigen unknown.

Using immunoSEQ multiplex PCR, the repertoire was profiled, and TCRdb retains in-frame clones only, with some absent. The sample lists over 20,000 clones; roughly 70% were seen once. This specimen was peripheral blood mononuclear cells (PBMCs), taken at baseline. The chain combines TRBV28 with TRBJ2-3; TRBD1 or TRBD2 may be the D gene (5 bases each). This clonotype was sampled from a human donor with classical Hodgkin lymphoma. CDR3 coding DNA: TGTGCCAGCACCGCTTTCCCGCGACAGCACGGAGGTACGCAGTATTTT. This sequence encodes CASTAFPRQHGGTQYF.